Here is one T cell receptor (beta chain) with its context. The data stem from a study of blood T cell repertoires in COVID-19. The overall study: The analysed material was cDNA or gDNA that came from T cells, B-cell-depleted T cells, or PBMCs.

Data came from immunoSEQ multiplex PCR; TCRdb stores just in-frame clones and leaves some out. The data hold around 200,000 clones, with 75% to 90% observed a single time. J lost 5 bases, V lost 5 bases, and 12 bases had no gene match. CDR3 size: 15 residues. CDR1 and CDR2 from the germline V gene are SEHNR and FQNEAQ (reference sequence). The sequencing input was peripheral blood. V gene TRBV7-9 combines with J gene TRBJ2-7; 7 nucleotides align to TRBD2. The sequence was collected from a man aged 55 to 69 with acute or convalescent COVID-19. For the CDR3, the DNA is TGTGCCAGCAGCGAAACTAGCGTCACGGGGGACGAGCAGTACTTC. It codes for CASSETSVTGDEQYF.